These T cell receptor beta chains were read from a single sample in a study of T cells in Graves' hyperthyroidism and ophthalmopathy. MiXCR, run by TCRdb on the multiplex PCR reads, gives a single entry per CDR3 protein. The repertoire includes about 280,000 distinct CDR3 sequences, less than 30% of them detected once, and about 25% sits in the top ten. Sequenced material: blood. These receptors were obtained from a man between 40 and 49 years old with Graves' hyperthyroidism that later progressed to Graves' ophthalmopathy. The CDR3 runs from the conserved cysteine through the conserved F or W. The D gene is left open where the match is weak. Expanded clones are given a class, and other clones once, few, many or no size at all.

j_call v_call d_call clone_size cdr3_aa cdr3_nt
TRBJ2-5 TRBV19 - many CASSRQDQETQYF TGTGCCAGTAGTCGACAAGACCAAGAGACCCAGTACTTC
TRBJ2-7 TRBV19 - many CASSARGSYEQYF TGTGCCAGTAGTGCTCGAGGGAGCTACGAGCAGTACTTC
TRBJ2-7 TRBV18 TRBD2 many CASSPKAGGSYEQYF TGTGCCAGCTCGCCTAAAGCGGGGGGTTCCTACGAGCAGTACTTC
TRBJ2-7 TRBV10-3 TRBD2 many CAISESMTSGSYEQYF TGTGCCATCAGTGAGTCGATGACTAGCGGGAGCTACGAGCAGTACTTC
TRBJ2-7 TRBV6-1 TRBD1 few CASSAIWTGKVHEQYF TGTGCCAGCAGTGCAATATGGACAGGGAAGGTCCACGAGCAGTACTTC
TRBJ2-5 TRBV10-3 TRBD1 - CDTSETGTQETQYF TGTGACACCAGTGAGACAGGGACCCAAGAGACCCAGTACTTC
TRBJ1-6 TRBV11-2 - many CASSRLQRRYNSPLHF TGTGCCAGCAGCCGTCTACAGAGGCGCTATAATTCACCCCTCCACTTT
TRBJ1-5 TRBV18 TRBD1 many CASSPGTGQLGQPQHF TGTGCCAGCTCACCGGGGACAGGGCAGTTAGGTCAGCCCCAGCATTTT
TRBJ2-2 TRBV6-2/TRBV6-3 TRBD1 many CASSSDGTGESYRWYTGELFF TGTGCCAGCAGTTCGGACGGGACAGGGGAAAGTTATCGATGGTACACCGGGGAGCTGTTTTTT
TRBJ2-1 TRBV3-1 TRBD2 many CASSQTGRAWDNEQFF TGTGCCAGCAGCCAAACGGGGAGGGCCTGGGACAATGAGCAGTTCTTC
TRBJ2-7 TRBV20-1 - many CSARSWEQYF TGCAGTGCTAGATCCTGGGAGCAGTACTTC
TRBJ2-7 TRBV12-3/TRBV12-4 - many CASSFWDGEQYF TGTGCCAGCAGTTTTTGGGACGGCGAGCAGTACTTC
TRBJ2-6 TRBV12-3/TRBV12-4 - many CASSADYSSSGANVLTF TGTGCCAGCAGTGCCGACTACTCCTCCTCTGGGGCCAACGTCCTGACTTTC
TRBJ1-1 TRBV4-1 - many CASSQVTGSSTEAFF TGCGCCAGCAGCCAAGTCACAGGGAGCTCTACTGAAGCTTTCTTT
TRBJ2-7 TRBV5-1 TRBD1 - CASSFIPGTGDEQYF TGCGCCAGCAGCTTTATACCCGGGACAGGGGACGAGCAGTACTTC
TRBJ2-5 TRBV7-2 - - CASSMRGGETQYF TGTGCCAGCAGCATGAGGGGGGGAGAGACCCAGTACTTC
TRBJ1-1 TRBV11-2 - many CASSLDLVSEAFF TGTGCCAGCAGCTTAGATCTCGTTTCTGAAGCTTTCTTT
TRBJ1-1 TRBV25-1 - many CASSVQEGVAFF TGTGCCAGCAGTGTCCAGGAGGGAGTAGCTTTCTTT
TRBJ2-5 TRBV6-4 - - CASSDLGRETQYF TGTGCCAGCAGTGACTTGGGTCGGGAGACCCAGTACTTC
TRBJ1-1 TRBV9 TRBD1 many CASSTTGQGENEAFF TGTGCCAGCAGCACTACCGGACAGGGTGAAAACGAAGCTTTCTTT
TRBJ1-5 TRBV6-5 TRBD1 many CASRSDRDNQPQHF TGTGCCAGCAGATCGGACAGGGACAATCAGCCCCAGCATTTT
TRBJ2-5 TRBV29-1 TRBD1 many CSVESGQDAETQYF TGCAGCGTTGAAAGCGGACAGGATGCGGAGACCCAGTACTTC
TRBJ2-7 TRBV29-1 TRBD1 - CSVEGQGRPEQYF TGCAGCGTTGAAGGACAGGGGCGGCCCGAGCAGTACTTC
TRBJ1-2 TRBV12-3/TRBV12-4 - many CASSLVGAGIDGYTF TGTGCCAGCAGTTTAGTGGGGGCTGGGATAGATGGCTACACCTTC
TRBJ2-7 TRBV12-3/TRBV12-4 TRBD2 many CASSRLAGHYEQYF TGTGCCAGCAGCCGACTAGCGGGACACTACGAGCAGTACTTC
TRBJ2-7 TRBV5-1 - many CASSLADRRGYEQYF TGCGCCAGCAGTTTAGCGGACCGACGTGGCTACGAGCAGTACTTC
TRBJ1-1 TRBV5-5 TRBD1 - CASRPRGQDTEAFF TGTGCCAGCAGACCCAGGGGGCAGGACACTGAAGCTTTCTTT
TRBJ2-2 TRBV10-1 - many CASSEGDTGELFF TGCGCCAGCAGTGAGGGGGACACCGGGGAGCTGTTTTTT
TRBJ1-1 TRBV12-3/TRBV12-4 - many CASSFIGRRTEAFF TGTGCCAGCAGTTTCATCGGGAGGCGCACTGAAGCTTTCTTT
TRBJ2-7 TRBV6-1 - many CASMRGWDNSYEQYF TGTGCCAGCATGAGAGGATGGGACAACTCCTACGAGCAGTACTTC
TRBJ2-5 TRBV6-5 - many CASGVREYQETQYF TGTGCCAGCGGGGTCAGGGAGTACCAAGAGACCCAGTACTTC
TRBJ1-1 TRBV9 TRBD1 many CASSVGQGVTEAFF TGTGCCAGCAGCGTAGGACAGGGAGTCACTGAAGCTTTCTTT
TRBJ2-7 TRBV20-1 - - CSARDGAGADEQYF TGCAGTGCTAGAGATGGGGCCGGAGCGGACGAGCAGTACTTC
TRBJ1-2 TRBV10-2 - many CASSSMGRFLSGYTF TGCGCCAGCAGTTCTATGGGTCGGTTCCTATCGGGCTACACCTTC
TRBJ2-7 TRBV15 TRBD2 many CATSKGLAGSYEQYF TGTGCCACCAGTAAAGGACTAGCGGGTTCCTACGAGCAGTACTTC
TRBJ2-5 TRBV29-1 TRBD1 many CSVWPEGALETQYF TGCAGCGTTTGGCCCGAGGGGGCTCTGGAGACCCAGTACTTC
TRBJ2-7 TRBV6-1 - many CASSELTTAKKQYF TGTGCCAGCAGTGAATTAACCACCGCTAAAAAGCAGTACTTC
TRBJ1-1 TRBV6-5 - - CASSYSKGRAGTEAFF TGTGCCAGCAGTTACTCGAAAGGTCGTGCGGGCACTGAAGCTTTCTTT